One and the same sample provided the 13 T cell receptor beta chains below, sequenced in a study of control samples from healthy donors and cancer patients. The method was immunoSEQ multiplex PCR; TCRdb's version includes in-frame clones alone and lacks a portion of them. The top ten hold under 15% of the sample, which has 100,000 or so clones, roughly four fifths seen once. Sequencing input: blood. These receptors were collected from a woman aged 45-65 years in good health.

The chain uses TRBV6-5 and TRBJ2-2, with 9 bases identical to TRBD2. Germline lookup yields CDR1 MNHEY and CDR2 SVGAGI. The J segment lost 6 bases and the V segment lost 7 bases, leaving 9 bases of the junction unmatched. The length of the CDR3 is 15 residues. The CDR3 sequence: CASTRVAGAPGELFF. The DNA for the CDR3 is TGTGCCAGCACGAGGGTAGCGGGAGCACCCGGGGAGCTGTTTTTT.

V gene TRBV11-3 combines with J gene TRBJ2-1; perhaps D is TRBD1 or TRBD2 (6 bases each). With 5 bases removed from V and 8 bases from J, the gap between germline ends came to 19 bases. CDR3 length: 15 residues. CDR1 is SGHNT, CDR2 YENEEA, per germline. CDR3 sequence reads: CASSPRGEDGDEQFF. The CDR3 coding sequence is TGTGCCAGCAGCCCAAGGGGGGAGGACGGCGATGAGCAGTTCTTC.

The V call is TRBV5-8, the J call TRBJ1-2, with 7 bases lining up with TRBD1. Germline CDR1 reads SGHTS; CDR2 reads YDEGEE. CDR3 size: 15 residues. V lost 0 bases to trimming and J lost 6 bases; unmatched junction nucleotides: 8. DNA for the CDR3: TGTGCCAGCAGCTTGGTGGCAGGGGGGTGGAATGGCTACACCTTC. The encoded protein is CASSLVAGGWNGYTF.

A single count supports this clone. This rearrangement joins TRBV30 to TRBJ2-1, with unresolved D. V was cut by 1 base and J by 0 bases, with 10 bases left in between. The CDR3 has 15 amino acids. Germline V lookup: CDR1 GTSNPN, CDR2 SVGIG (reference sequence). The CDR3 DNA sequence: TGTGCCTGGAGTGGCCTCAGTGGCTCCTACAATGAGCAGTTCTTC. It yields the protein CAWSGLSGSYNEQFF.

This chain links TRBV11-3 with TRBJ2-1, with a possible D match to TRBD2 (7 bases). The germline V and J ends were trimmed by 6 bases and 5 bases, with 17 bases remaining between them. Germline assignment: CDR1 SGHNT and CDR2 YENEEA. This CDR3 has 15 amino acids. CDR3 nucleotides: TGTGCCAGCAGTTATTTGGGGGGGCCCGACAATGAGCAGTTCTTC. Translated, it gives CASSYLGGPDNEQFF.

This sequence joins TRBV7-2 and TRBJ1-2; TRBD1 agrees at 10 bases. CDR3 size: 17 residues. Trimming removed 1 base from V and 4 bases from J; junction bases left unmatched: 9. Germline values: CDR1 SGHTA, CDR2 FQGNSA. In nucleotides, the CDR3 is TGTGCCAGCAGCTTAGACTCCCAGACAGGGGGCGTCTATGGCTACACCTTC. It yields the protein CASSLDSQTGGVYGYTF.

The chain combines TRBV5-1 with TRBJ2-7, with D unclear. This CDR3 contains 13 residues. The germline V gene encodes CDR1 SGHRS and CDR2 YFSETQ. V lost 0 bases to trimming and J lost 3 bases, with 7 bases between them. Here the CDR3 DNA reads TGCGCCAGCAGCTTGGCGGACCTCTACGAGCAGTACTTC. Its protein product is CASSLADLYEQYF.

This chain connects TRBV4-2 to TRBJ2-7; tentatively, D is TRBD1 or TRBD2 (5 bases each). This CDR3 spans 13 amino acids. Germline CDR1 reads LGHNA; CDR2 reads YNFKEQ. Trimming took 1 base from V and 7 from J, leaving 11 bases between them. For the CDR3, the DNA is TGTGCCAGCAGCCAAGTGGGGGTTTTGGAGCAGTACTTC. Encoded protein: CASSQVGVLEQYF.

The chain has TRBV4-3 and TRBJ2-7; 8 bases agree with TRBD2. The V segment lost 0 bases and the J segment 0 bases; nucleotides outside the gene matches: 1. Germline-derived CDR1 and CDR2 are LGHNA and YSLEER. The CDR3 consists of 15 residues. The CDR3 DNA reads as TGCGCCAGCAGCCAAGAACTAGCGGTCTCCTACGAGCAGTACTTC. Amino acids: CASSQELAVSYEQYF.

CDR3 sequence (DNA): TGTGCCAGCAGTTTTTCCGAATACAATGAGCAGTTCTTC. Translation: CASSFSEYNEQFF. This chain joins TRBV6-2 or TRBV6-3 and TRBJ2-1; no definite D call. CDR1 is MNHEY and CDR2 is SVGEGT in the germline V gene. Trimming stripped 4 bases from V and 4 bases from J, with 8 bases between. The CDR3 is made up of 13 amino acids.

This sequence joins TRBV19 and TRBJ1-1; weak D call: TRBD1 (5 bases). Germline values: CDR1 LNHDA, CDR2 SQIVND (reference sequence). V lost 5 bases to trimming and J lost 3 bases, with 16 bases between them. This CDR3 is built from 15 residues. The CDR3: CASSSLGVRDTEAFF. CDR3 DNA: TGTGCCAGTAGTTCCTTAGGGGTGAGGGACACTGAAGCTTTCTTT.

The V call is TRBV4-3, the J call TRBJ2-3; D is perhaps TRBD2 (7 bases). The germline V gene has CDR1 LGHNA and CDR2 YSLEER. V lost 0 bases to trimming and J lost 3 bases, with 19 bases between them. This CDR3 comprises 18 residues. The CDR3, as DNA: TGCGCCAGCAGCCAAGATCATTTTGGGGGGGGGCTGACAGATACGCAGTATTTT. Translated: CASSQDHFGGGLTDTQYF.

V usage is TRBV14 and J usage is TRBJ1-2; TRBD1 is a possible D gene (6 bases). V dropped 1 base and J dropped 7 bases, with 10 bases sitting between them. Germline V gene lookup returns CDR1 SGHDN and CDR2 FVKESK. The CDR3 loop spans 13 amino acids. The CDR3 reads CASSQAGVAGYTF. The CDR3 DNA reads TGTGCCAGCAGCCAAGCAGGGGTCGCTGGCTACACCTTC.